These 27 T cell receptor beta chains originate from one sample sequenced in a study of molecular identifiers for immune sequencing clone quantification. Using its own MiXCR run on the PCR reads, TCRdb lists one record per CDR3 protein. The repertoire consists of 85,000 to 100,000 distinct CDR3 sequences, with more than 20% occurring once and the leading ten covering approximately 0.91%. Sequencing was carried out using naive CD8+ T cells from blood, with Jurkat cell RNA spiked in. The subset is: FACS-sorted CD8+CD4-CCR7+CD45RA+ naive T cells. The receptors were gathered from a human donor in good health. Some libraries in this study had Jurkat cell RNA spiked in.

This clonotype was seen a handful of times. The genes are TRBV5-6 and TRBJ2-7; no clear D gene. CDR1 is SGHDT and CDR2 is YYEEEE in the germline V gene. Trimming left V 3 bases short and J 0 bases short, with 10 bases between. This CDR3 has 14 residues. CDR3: CASSSITDSYEQYF. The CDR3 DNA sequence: TGTGCCAGCAGCTCCATCACAGACTCCTACGAGCAGTACTTC.

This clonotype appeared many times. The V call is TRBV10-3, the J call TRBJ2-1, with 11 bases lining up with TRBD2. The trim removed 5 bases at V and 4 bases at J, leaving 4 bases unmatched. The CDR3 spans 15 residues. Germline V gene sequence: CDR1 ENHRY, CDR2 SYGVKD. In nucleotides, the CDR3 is TGTGCCATCAGTCCCGGGACTAGCGGATACAATGAGCAGTTCTTC. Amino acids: CAISPGTSGYNEQFF.

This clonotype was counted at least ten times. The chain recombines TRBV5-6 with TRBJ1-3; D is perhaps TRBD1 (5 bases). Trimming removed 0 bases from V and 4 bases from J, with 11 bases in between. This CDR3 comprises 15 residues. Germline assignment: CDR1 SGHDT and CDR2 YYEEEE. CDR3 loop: CASSLGQGFGNTIYF. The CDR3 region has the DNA TGTGCCAGCAGCTTGGGTCAGGGCTTCGGAAACACCATATATTTT. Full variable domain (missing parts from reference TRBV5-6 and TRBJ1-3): DAGVTQSPTHLIKTRGQQVTLRCSPKSGHDTVSWYQQALGQGPQFIFQYYEEEERQRGNFPDRFSGHQFPNYSSELNVNALLLGDSALYLCASSLGQGFGNTIYFGEGSWLTVV.

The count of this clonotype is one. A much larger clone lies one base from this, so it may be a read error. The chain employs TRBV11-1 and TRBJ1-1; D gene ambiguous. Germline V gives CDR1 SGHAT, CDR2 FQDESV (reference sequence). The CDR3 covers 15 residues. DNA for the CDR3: TGTGCCAGCAGCCTCGGATTGGCCATGAACGCTGAAGCTTTCTTT. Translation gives CASSLGLAMNAEAFF.

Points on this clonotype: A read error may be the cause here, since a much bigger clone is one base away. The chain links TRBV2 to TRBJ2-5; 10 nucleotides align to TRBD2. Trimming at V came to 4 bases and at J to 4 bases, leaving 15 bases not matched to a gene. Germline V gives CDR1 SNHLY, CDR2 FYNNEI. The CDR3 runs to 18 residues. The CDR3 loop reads CASSVAPLAGNSRETQYF. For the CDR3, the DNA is TGTGCCAGCAGTGTAGCCCCACTAGCGGGAAACTCCAGAGAGACCCAGTACTTC.

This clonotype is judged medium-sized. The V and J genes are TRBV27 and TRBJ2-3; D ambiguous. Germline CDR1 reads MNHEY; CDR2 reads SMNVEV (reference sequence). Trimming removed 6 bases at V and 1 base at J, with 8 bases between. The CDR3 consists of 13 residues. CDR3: CASSLLGTDTQYF. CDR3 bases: TGTGCCAGCAGCTTGTTGGGCACAGATACGCAGTATTTT.

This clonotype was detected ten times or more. CDR3 amino acids: CSARGLAGGTDTQYF. The CDR3 bases are TGCAGTGCTAGGGGACTAGCGGGGGGCACAGATACGCAGTATTTT. The rearrangement uses TRBV20-1 and TRBJ2-3, with 14 bases lining up with TRBD2. V lost 3 bases to trimming and J lost 1 base; unmatched junction nucleotides: 0. Germline V gene lookup returns CDR1 DFQATT and CDR2 SNEGSKA (reference sequence). CDR3 length equals 15 residues.

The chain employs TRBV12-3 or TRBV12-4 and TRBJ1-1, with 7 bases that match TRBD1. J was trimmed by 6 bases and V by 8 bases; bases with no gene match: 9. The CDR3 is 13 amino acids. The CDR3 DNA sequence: TGTGCCAGCTGTGACGACAGGGCCTCTGAAGCTTTCTTT. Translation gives CASCDDRASEAFF.

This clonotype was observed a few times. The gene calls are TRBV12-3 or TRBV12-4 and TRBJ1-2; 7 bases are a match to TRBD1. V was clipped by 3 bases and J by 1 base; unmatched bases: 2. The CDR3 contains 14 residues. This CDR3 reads CASSFDRDNYGYTF. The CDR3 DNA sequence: TGTGCCAGCAGTTTCGACAGGGATAACTATGGCTACACCTTC.

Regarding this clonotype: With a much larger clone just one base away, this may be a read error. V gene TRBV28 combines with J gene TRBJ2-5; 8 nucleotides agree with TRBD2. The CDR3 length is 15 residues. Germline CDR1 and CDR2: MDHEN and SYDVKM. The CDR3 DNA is TGTGCCAGCAGTCCCGACAGCGGGAGAAGAGAGCCCCAGTACTTC. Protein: CASSPDSGRREPQYF.

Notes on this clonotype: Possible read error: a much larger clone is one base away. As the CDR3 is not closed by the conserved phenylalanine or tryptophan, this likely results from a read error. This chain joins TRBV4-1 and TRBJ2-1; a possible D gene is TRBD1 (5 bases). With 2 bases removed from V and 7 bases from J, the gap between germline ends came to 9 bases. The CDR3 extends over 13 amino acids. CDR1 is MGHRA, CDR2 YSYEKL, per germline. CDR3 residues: CASSQLGPNEQFL. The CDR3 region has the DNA TGCGCCAGCAGCCAATTGGGGCCTAATGAGCAGTTCCTC.

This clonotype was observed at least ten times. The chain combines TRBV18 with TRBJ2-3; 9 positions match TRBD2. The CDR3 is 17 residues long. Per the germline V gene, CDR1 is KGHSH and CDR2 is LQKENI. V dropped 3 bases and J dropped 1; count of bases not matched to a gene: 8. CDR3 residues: CASSPSAGGLGTDTQYF. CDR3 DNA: TGTGCCAGCTCACCCTCAGCGGGGGGCCTTGGCACAGATACGCAGTATTTT.

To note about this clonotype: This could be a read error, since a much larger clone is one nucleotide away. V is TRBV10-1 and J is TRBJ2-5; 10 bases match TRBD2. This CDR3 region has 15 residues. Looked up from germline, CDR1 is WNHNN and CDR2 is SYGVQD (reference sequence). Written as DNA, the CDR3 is TGCGCCAGCAGTGAGGGACTAGCGGAGCAAGAGACCCAGTCCTTC. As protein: CASSEGLAEQETQSF.

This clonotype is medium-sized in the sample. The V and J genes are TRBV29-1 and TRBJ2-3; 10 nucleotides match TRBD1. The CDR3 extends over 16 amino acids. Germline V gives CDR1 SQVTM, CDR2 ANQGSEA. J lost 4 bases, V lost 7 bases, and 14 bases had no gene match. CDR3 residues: CSGGAGTGVAADTQYF. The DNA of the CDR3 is TGCAGCGGAGGGGCAGGGACAGGGGTCGCCGCAGATACGCAGTATTTT.

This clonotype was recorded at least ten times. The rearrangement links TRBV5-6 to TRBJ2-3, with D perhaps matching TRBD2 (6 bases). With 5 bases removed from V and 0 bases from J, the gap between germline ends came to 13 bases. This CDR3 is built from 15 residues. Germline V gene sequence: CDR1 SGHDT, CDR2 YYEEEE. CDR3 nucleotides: TGTGCCAGCAGTTCCGGCGGGGCTAGCACAGATACGCAGTATTTT. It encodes CASSSGGASTDTQYF.

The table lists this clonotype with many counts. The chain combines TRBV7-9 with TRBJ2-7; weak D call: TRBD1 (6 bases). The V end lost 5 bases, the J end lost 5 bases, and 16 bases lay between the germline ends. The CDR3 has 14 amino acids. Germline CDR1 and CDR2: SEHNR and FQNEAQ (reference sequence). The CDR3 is CASSDVTGPHEQYF. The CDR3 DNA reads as TGTGCCAGCAGCGACGTGACAGGCCCCCACGAGCAGTACTTC.

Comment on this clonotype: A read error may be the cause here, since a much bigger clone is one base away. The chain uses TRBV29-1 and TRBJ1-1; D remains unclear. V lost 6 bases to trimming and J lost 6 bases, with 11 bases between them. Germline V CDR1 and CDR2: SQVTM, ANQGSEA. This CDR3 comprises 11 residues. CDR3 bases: TGCAGCGTGTTGGGCCAGGCTGAAGCTTTCTTT. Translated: CSVLGQAEAFF.

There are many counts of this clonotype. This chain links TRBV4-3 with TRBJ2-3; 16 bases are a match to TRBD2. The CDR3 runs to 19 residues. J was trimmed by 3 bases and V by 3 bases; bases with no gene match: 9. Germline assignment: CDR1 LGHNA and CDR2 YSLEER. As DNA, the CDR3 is TGCGCCAGCAGCCAGGAACCGGGACTAGCGGGGGGGCCGACAGATACGCAGTATTTT. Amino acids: CASSQEPGLAGGPTDTQYF.

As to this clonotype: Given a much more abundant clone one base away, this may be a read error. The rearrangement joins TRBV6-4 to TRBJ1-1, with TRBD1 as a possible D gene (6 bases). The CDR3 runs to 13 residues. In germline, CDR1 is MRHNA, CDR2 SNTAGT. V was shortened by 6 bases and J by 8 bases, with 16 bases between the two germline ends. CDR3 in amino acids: CASRTNRAQEAFF. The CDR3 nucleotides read TGTGCCAGCAGAACCAACAGGGCCCAGGAAGCTTTCTTT.

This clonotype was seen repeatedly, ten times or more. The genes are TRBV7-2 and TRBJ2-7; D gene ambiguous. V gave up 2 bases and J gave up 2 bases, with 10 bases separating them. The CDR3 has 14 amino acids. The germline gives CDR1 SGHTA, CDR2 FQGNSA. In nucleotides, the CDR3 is TGTGCCAGCAGCTTATCCCCAGAGCCCTACGAGCAGTACTTC. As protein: CASSLSPEPYEQYF.

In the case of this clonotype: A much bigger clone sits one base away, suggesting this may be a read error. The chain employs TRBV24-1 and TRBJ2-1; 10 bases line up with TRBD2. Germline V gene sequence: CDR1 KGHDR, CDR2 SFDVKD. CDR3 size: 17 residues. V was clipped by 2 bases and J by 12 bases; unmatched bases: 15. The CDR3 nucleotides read TGTGCCACCAGTGATTACGTAGCGGGAGGCCAGGTTGGTGTGCAGTTCTTC. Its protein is CATSDYVAGGQVGVQFF.

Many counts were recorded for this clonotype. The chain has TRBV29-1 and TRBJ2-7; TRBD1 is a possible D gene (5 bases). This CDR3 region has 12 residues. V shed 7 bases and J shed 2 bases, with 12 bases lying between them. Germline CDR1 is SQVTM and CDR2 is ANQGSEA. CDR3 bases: TGCAGCGCAACGACAGCAGCCTACGAGCAGTACTTC. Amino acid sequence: CSATTAAYEQYF.

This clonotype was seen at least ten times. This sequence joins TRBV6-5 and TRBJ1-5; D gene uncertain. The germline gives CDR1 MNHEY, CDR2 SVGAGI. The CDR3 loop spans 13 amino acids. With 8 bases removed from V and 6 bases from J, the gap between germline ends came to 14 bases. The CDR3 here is CASQSGSGQPQHF. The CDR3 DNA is TGTGCCAGCCAGTCGGGGTCAGGTCAGCCCCAGCATTTT.

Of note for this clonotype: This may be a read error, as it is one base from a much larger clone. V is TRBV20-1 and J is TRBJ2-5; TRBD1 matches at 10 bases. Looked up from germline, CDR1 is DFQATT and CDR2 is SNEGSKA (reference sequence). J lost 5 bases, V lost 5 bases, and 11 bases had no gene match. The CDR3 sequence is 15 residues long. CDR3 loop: CSACYPGQGLETQYF. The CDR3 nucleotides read TGCAGTGCTTGTTATCCGGGACAGGGGTTGGAGACCCAGTACTTC.

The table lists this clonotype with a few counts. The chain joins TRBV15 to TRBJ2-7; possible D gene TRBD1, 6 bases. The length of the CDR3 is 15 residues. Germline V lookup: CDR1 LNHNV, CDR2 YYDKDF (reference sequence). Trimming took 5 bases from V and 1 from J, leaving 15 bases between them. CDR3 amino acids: CATSAHTGKSYEQYF. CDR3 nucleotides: TGTGCCACCAGCGCCCATACAGGGAAGTCCTACGAGCAGTACTTC.

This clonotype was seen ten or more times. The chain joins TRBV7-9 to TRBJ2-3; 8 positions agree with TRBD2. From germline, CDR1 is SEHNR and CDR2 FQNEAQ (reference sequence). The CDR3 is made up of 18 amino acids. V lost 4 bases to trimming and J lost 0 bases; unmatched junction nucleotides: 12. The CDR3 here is CASSSAAGGFSSTDTQYF. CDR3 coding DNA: TGTGCCAGCAGCTCCGCCGCGGGAGGTTTTTCAAGCACAGATACGCAGTATTTT.

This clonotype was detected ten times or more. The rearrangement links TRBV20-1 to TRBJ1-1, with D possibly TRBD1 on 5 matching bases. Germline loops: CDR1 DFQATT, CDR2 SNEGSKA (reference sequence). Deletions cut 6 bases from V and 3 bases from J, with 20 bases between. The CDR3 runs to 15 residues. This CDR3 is CSAVGRGSDYTEAFF. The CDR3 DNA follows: TGCAGTGCCGTCGGACGGGGCTCAGATTACACTGAAGCTTTCTTT.